The 8 T cell receptor beta chains in this list originate from one sample, sequenced in a study of identifying expanded T cells in peripheral blood. TCRdb keeps only in-frame clones here, not all; method: immunoSEQ multiplex PCR. The sample lists under 120,000 clones, about 89% occurring once. The sample taken for sequencing was blood. The receptors were gathered from a person aged 18 to 75 in good health.

This clone was detected once. The rearrangement links TRBV6-6 to TRBJ2-1; maybe TRBD1 (5 bases). The CDR3 totals 12 residues. V was shortened by 5 bases and J by 11 bases, with 13 bases between the two germline ends. Per the germline V gene, CDR1 is MNHNY and CDR2 is SVGAGI (reference sequence). The CDR3 loop is CASSQTRVKQFF. Here the CDR3 DNA reads TGTGCCAGCAGTCAAACCAGGGTCAAGCAGTTCTTC.

The chain carries TRBV5-5 and TRBJ2-2; 7 bases fit TRBD1. V lost 3 bases and J lost 2; bases outside the gene matches: 4. Germline V lookup: CDR1 SGHKS, CDR2 YYEKEE (reference sequence). The CDR3 covers 15 residues. The CDR3 sequence is CASSYRGPNTGELFF. CDR3 nucleotides: TGTGCCAGCAGCTACAGGGGACCCAACACCGGGGAGCTGTTTTTT.

The V and J genes are TRBV7-2 and TRBJ1-2, with a weak D call TRBD1 (5 bases). The CDR3 contains 14 residues. The V end lost 4 bases, the J end lost 3 bases, and 12 bases lay between the germline ends. Germline assignment: CDR1 SGHTA and CDR2 FQGNSA. The CDR3, as DNA: TGTGCCAGCAGCTCCATCGGGGCATACTATGGCTACACCTTC. Its protein product is CASSSIGAYYGYTF.

This rearrangement joins TRBV5-5 to TRBJ1-4, with unresolved D. This CDR3 is 15 amino acids long. Germline loops: CDR1 SGHKS, CDR2 YYEKEE (reference sequence). Trimming pared 4 bases from V and 7 bases from J, leaving 17 bases between. In DNA form, the CDR3 reads TGTGCCAGCAGCATGGACGGATCACCCGTTGAAAAACTGTTTTTT. Its protein is CASSMDGSPVEKLFF.

The chain has TRBV19 and TRBJ1-1, with a weak D call TRBD1 (5 bases). The CDR3 loop spans 13 amino acids. In germline, CDR1 is LNHDA, CDR2 SQIVND (reference sequence). Trimming removed 4 bases at V and 4 bases at J, with 10 bases between. CDR3 nucleotide sequence: TGTGCCAGTAGTACTTACAGGTTCACTGAAGCTTTCTTT. Amino acids: CASSTYRFTEAFF.

V gene TRBV11-2 combines with J gene TRBJ2-7; D unclear. The CDR3 spans 15 residues. Trimming pared 5 bases from V and 3 bases from J, leaving 17 bases between. CDR1 SGHAT and CDR2 FQNNGV come from the germline V gene. Here the CDR3 reads CASSQRTLGSYEQYF. The CDR3 DNA follows: TGTGCCAGCAGCCAAAGGACCCTCGGTAGCTACGAGCAGTACTTC. Full variable domain (missing parts from reference TRBV11-2 and TRBJ2-7): EAGVAQSPRYKIIEKRQSVAFWCNPISGHATLYWYQQILGQGPKLLIQFQNNGVVDDSQLPKDRFSAERLKGVDSTLKIQPAKLEDSAVYLCASSQRTLGSYEQYFGPGTRLTVT.

This clone is a singleton in its sample. This chain uses TRBV5-8 with TRBJ1-5; D is perhaps TRBD1 (6 bases). Trimming removed 1 base from V and 4 bases from J, with 12 bases in between. CDR1 and CDR2 from the germline V gene are SGHTS and YDEGEE. The CDR3 consists of 15 residues. The CDR3, as DNA: TGTGCCAGCAGCTTGTTGGGGGCCGCGAATCAGCCCCAGCATTTT. It specifies CASSLLGAANQPQHF.

The chain has TRBV7-9 and TRBJ2-5, with D perhaps given as TRBD1 or TRBD2 (5 bases each). CDR3 length equals 13 residues. Germline assignment: CDR1 SEHNR and CDR2 FQNEAQ (reference sequence). V shed 1 base and J shed 5 bases, with 8 bases lying between them. The CDR3 loop is CASSLGGDETQYF. CDR3 DNA: TGTGCCAGCAGCTTAGGAGGGGACGAGACCCAGTACTTC.